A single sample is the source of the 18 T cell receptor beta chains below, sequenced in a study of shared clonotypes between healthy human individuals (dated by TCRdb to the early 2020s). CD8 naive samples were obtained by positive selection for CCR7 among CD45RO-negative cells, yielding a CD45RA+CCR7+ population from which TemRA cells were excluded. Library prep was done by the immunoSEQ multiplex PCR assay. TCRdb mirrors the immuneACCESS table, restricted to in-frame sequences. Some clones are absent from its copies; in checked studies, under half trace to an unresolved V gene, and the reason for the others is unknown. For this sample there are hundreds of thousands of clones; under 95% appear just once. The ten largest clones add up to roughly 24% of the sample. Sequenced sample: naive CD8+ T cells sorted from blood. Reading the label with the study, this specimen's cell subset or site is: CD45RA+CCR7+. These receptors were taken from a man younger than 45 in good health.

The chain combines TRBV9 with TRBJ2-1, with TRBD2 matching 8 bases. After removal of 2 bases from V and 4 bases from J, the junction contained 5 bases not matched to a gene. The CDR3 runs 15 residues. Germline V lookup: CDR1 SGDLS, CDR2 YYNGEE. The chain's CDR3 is CASSVRGLVYNEQFF. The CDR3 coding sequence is TGTGCCAGCAGCGTCCGGGGACTAGTTTACAATGAGCAGTTCTTC. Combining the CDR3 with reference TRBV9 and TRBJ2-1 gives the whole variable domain DSGVTQTPKHLITATGQRVTLRCSPRSGDLSVYWYQQSLDQGLQFLIQYYNGEERAKGNILERFSAQQFPDLHSELNLSSLELGDSALYFCASSVRGLVYNEQFFGPGTRLTVL.

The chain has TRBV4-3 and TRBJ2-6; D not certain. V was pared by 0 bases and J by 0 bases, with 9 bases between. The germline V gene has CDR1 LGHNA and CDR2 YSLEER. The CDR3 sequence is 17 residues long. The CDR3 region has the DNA TGCGCCAGCAGCCAAGAAGGCAGCTTCTCTGGGGCCAACGTCCTGACTTTC. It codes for CASSQEGSFSGANVLTF.

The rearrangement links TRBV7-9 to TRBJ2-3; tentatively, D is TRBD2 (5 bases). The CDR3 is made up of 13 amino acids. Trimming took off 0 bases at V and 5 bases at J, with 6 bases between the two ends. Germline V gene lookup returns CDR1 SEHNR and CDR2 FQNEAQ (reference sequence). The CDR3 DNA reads TGTGCCAGCAGCTTAGCTGGAGGAGATACGCAGTATTTT. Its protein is CASSLAGGDTQYF. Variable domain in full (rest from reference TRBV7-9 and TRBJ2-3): DTGVSQNPRHKITKRGQNVTFRCDPISEHNRLYWYRQTLGQGPEFLTYFQNEAQLEKSRLLSDRFSAERPKGSFSTLEIQRTEQGDSAMYLCASSLAGGDTQYFGPGTRLTVL.

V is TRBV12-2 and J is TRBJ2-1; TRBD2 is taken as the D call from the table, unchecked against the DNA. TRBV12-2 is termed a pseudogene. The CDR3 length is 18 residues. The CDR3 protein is CASRLARSGGSSYNEQFF. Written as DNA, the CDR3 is TGTGCAAGTCGCTTAGCGCGGTCCGGCGGGAGCTCCTACAATGAGCAGTTCTTC.

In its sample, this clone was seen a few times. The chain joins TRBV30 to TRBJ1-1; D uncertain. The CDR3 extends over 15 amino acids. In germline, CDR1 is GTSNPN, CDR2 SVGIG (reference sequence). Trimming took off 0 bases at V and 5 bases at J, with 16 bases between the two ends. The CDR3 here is CAWSVIPEGWTEAFF. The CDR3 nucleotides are TGTGCCTGGAGTGTTATTCCCGAGGGCTGGACTGAAGCTTTCTTT.

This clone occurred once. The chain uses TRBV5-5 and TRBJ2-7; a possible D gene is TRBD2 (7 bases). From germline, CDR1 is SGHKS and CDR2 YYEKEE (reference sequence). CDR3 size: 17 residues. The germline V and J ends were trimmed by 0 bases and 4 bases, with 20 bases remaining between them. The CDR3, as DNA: TGTGCCAGCAGCTTGGACCCTACAGGGCCCGGGGGGTACGAGCAGTACTTC. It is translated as CASSLDPTGPGGYEQYF.

CDR3 residues: CASSEAGGWGYTF. For the CDR3, the DNA is TGTGCCAGCAGTGAGGCAGGGGGCTGGGGCTACACCTTC. The chain uses TRBV28 and TRBJ1-2; TRBD1 agrees at 8 bases. Unmatched junction bases numbered 7, after V lost 5 bases and J lost 8 bases. The CDR3 covers 13 residues. Looked up from germline, CDR1 is MDHEN and CDR2 is SYDVKM.

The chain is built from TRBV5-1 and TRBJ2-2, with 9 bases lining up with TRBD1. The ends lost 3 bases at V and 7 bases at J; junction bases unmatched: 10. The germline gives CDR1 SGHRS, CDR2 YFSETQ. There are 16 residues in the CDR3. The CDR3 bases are TGCGCCAGCAGCTATCCGCGGACAGGGGTAGGCGGGGAGCTGTTTTTT. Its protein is CASSYPRTGVGGELFF.

CDR3 bases: TGTGCCAGCAGACAGACCGGGGAGCTGTTTTTT. Amino acid sequence: CASRQTGELFF. This chain joins TRBV25-1 and TRBJ2-2; D uncertain. Trimming stripped 6 bases from V and 5 bases from J, with 4 bases between. The germline V gene has CDR1 MGHDK and CDR2 SYGVNS. The CDR3 has 11 residues.

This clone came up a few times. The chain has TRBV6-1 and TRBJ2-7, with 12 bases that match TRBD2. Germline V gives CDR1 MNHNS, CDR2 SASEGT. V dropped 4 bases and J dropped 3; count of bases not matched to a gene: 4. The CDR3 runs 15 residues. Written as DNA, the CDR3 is TGTGCCAGCAGTGGACAGACTAGCGGGAGCTACGAGCAGTACTTC. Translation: CASSGQTSGSYEQYF.

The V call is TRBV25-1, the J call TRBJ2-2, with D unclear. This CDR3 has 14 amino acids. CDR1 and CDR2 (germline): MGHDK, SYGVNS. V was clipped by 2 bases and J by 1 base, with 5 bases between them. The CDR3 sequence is CASSEGENTGELFF. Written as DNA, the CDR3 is TGTGCCAGCAGTGAAGGAGAGAACACCGGGGAGCTGTTTTTT.

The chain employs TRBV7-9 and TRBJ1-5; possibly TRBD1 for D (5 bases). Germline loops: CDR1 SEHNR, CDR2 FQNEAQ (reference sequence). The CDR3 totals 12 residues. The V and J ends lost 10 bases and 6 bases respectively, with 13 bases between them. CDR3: CAISHGGQPQHF. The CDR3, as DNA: TGTGCCATCTCACACGGGGGTCAGCCCCAGCATTTT.

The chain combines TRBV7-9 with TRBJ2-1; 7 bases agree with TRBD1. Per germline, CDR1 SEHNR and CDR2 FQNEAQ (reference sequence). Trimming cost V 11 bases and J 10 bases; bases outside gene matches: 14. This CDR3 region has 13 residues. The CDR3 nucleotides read TGTGCCTGCACCCCAGACAGGGTCGGGGAGCAGTTCTTC. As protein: CACTPDRVGEQFF.

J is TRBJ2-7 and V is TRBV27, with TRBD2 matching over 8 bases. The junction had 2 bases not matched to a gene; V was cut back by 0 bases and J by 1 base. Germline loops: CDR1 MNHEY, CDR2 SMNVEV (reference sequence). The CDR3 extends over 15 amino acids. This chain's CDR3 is CASSLSASGSYEQYF. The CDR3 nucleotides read TGTGCCAGCAGTTTATCGGCTAGCGGGTCCTACGAGCAGTACTTC.

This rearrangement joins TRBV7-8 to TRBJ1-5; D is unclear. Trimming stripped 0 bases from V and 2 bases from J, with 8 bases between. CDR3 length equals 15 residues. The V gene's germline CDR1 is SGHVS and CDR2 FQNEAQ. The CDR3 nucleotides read TGTGCCAGCAGCTTAGCATGGAGGGGCAATCAGCCCCAGCATTTT. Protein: CASSLAWRGNQPQHF. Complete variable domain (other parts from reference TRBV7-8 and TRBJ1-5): GAGVSQSPRYKVAKRGQDVALRCDPISGHVSLFWYQQALGQGPEFLTYFQNEAQLDKSGLPSDRFFAERPEGSVSTLKIQRTQQEDSAVYLCASSLAWRGNQPQHFGDGTRLSIL.

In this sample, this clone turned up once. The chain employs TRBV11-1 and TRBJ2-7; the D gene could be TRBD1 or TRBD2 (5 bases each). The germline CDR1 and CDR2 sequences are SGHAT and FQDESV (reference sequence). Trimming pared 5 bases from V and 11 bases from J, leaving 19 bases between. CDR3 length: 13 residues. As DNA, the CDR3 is TGTGCCAGCAGCCCCGGTCTATCAGGGACCAAGTACTTC. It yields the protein CASSPGLSGTKYF.

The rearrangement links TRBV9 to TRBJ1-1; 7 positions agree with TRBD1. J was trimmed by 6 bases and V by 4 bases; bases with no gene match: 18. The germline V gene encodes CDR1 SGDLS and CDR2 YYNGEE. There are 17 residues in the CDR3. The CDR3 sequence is CASSPTGEIGLASEAFF. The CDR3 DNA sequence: TGTGCCAGCAGCCCTACAGGGGAGATAGGGTTGGCGTCTGAAGCTTTCTTT. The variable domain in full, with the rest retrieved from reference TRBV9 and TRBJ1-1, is DSGVTQTPKHLITATGQRVTLRCSPRSGDLSVYWYQQSLDQGLQFLIQYYNGEERAKGNILERFSAQQFPDLHSELNLSSLELGDSALYFCASSPTGEIGLASEAFFGQGTRLTVV.

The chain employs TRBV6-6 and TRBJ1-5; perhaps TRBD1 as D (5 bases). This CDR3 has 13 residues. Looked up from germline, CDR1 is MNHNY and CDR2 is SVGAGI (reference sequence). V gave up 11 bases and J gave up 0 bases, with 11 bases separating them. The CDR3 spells CAAAGYSNQPQHF. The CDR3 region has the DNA TGTGCCGCCGCAGGGTATAGCAATCAGCCCCAGCATTTT.